The 32 T cell receptor beta chains below were found in one sample sequenced in a study of OX40 agonist ivuxolimab in advanced cancers. Measured with immunoSEQ multiplex PCR; TCRdb has only the in-frame clones, and not every one. Of fewer than 25,000 clones listed, 80% to 85% were seen once; the top ten hold 30% to 45%. Sequences were derived from CD4+ or CD8+ T cells sorted from blood, sampled in a trial of the OX40 agonist ivuxolimab. The receptor source for this set is an adult with an advanced solid tumor such as melanoma, head and neck, liver or kidney cancer.

The chain couples TRBV19 to TRBJ1-2, with D maybe TRBD1 (5 bases). Germline lookup yields CDR1 LNHDA and CDR2 SQIVND (reference sequence). Trimming left V 5 bases short and J 4 bases short, with 8 bases between. There are 12 residues in the CDR3. The CDR3 is CASSPQGYGYTF. The CDR3 nucleotides are TGTGCCAGTAGTCCTCAGGGCTATGGCTACACCTTC.

The chain has TRBV5-6 and TRBJ2-2; a possible D gene is TRBD1 (5 bases). V dropped 2 bases and J dropped 4 bases, with 9 bases sitting between them. Germline V gene data show CDR1 as SGHDT and CDR2 as YYEEEE. The CDR3 contains 14 residues. CDR3 amino acids: CASSFPGRTGELFF. In nucleotides, the CDR3 is TGTGCCAGCAGCTTTCCAGGGCGCACCGGGGAGCTGTTTTTT.

This chain links TRBV5-6 with TRBJ2-1; 7 bases line up with TRBD2. Germline V CDR1 and CDR2: SGHDT, YYEEEE. With V trimmed by 4 bases and J by 8 bases, 15 bases remained unmatched. The CDR3 loop spans 16 amino acids. CDR3 bases: TGTGCCAGCAGCCCAGCGGGTCGGGGAGGGATCGATGAGCAGTTCTTC. Encoded protein: CASSPAGRGGIDEQFF.

The chain recombines TRBV10-3 with TRBJ1-5, with D unclear. Germline V gene data show CDR1 as ENHRY and CDR2 as SYGVKD. The CDR3 has 15 residues. V gave up 0 bases and J gave up 7 bases, with 13 bases separating them. The CDR3 sequence is CAISESNWVGQPQHF. Here the CDR3 DNA reads TGTGCCATCAGTGAGTCGAACTGGGTTGGACAGCCCCAGCATTTT.

V is TRBV27 and J is TRBJ2-7; no clear D gene. CDR1 and CDR2 (germline): MNHEY, SMNVEV (reference sequence). The CDR3 totals 14 residues. V lost 3 bases and J lost 0, with 9 bases in between. The CDR3 region is CASSFLGLSYEQYF. The CDR3 nucleotides read TGTGCCAGCAGTTTTCTAGGCCTCTCCTACGAGCAGTACTTC.

This chain joins TRBV19 and TRBJ2-1; no firm D call. Germline assignment: CDR1 LNHDA and CDR2 SQIVND (reference sequence). This CDR3 comprises 15 residues. V lost 2 bases, J lost 4 bases, and 12 bases lay in between. CDR3 sequence: CASSISASPYNEQFF. CDR3 sequence (DNA): TGTGCCAGTAGTATATCGGCTTCCCCTTACAATGAGCAGTTCTTC.

V is TRBV10-1 and J is TRBJ2-3, with D maybe TRBD2 (6 bases). The CDR3 totals 15 residues. Germline V lookup: CDR1 WNHNN, CDR2 SYGVQD (reference sequence). Trimming removed 0 bases at V and 5 bases at J, with 12 bases between. The CDR3, as DNA: TGCGCCAGCAGTGAGTCGTGGGGGGTTAAAGATACGCAGTATTTT. Its translation: CASSESWGVKDTQYF.

The chain is built from TRBV19 and TRBJ2-1; 10 nucleotides align to TRBD1. The CDR3 length is 16 residues. The germline CDR1 and CDR2 sequences are LNHDA and SQIVND (reference sequence). V lost 3 bases and J lost 5; bases outside the gene matches: 7. The CDR3 loop reads CASSIPGTGADNEQFF. The CDR3, as DNA: TGTGCCAGTAGTATTCCCGGGACAGGGGCCGACAATGAGCAGTTCTTC.

V and J are TRBV6-1 and TRBJ1-2; D remains ambiguous. CDR1 and CDR2 from the germline V gene are MNHNS and SASEGT. Trimming cost V 9 bases and J 6 bases, with 11 bases left between them. This CDR3 has 11 residues. CDR3 residues: CAREGGNGYTF. The DNA of the CDR3 is TGTGCCAGGGAGGGAGGGAATGGCTACACCTTC.

The V and J genes are TRBV5-1 and TRBJ2-7; D is uncertain. Germline values: CDR1 SGHRS, CDR2 YFSETQ. Trimming took 5 bases from V and 5 from J, leaving 8 bases between them. CDR3 length: 11 residues. CDR3 residues: CASSNGDEQYF. The CDR3 region has the DNA TGCGCCAGCAGTAATGGGGACGAGCAGTACTTC.

There are a few counts of this clone. The J gene is TRBJ2-5, the V gene TRBV6-6; TRBD1 agrees at 8 bases. V shed 7 bases, J shed 3 bases, and the junction held 7 bases outside the gene matches. This CDR3 has 14 amino acids. CDR1 is MNHNY, CDR2 SVGAGI, per germline (reference sequence). The CDR3 nucleotides read TGTGCCAGCACCCCCGGACAGGGAGAAGAGACCCAGTACTTC. This gives the protein CASTPGQGEETQYF.

The chain has TRBV10-3 and TRBJ2-7, with D tentatively TRBD1 (7 bases). CDR1 ENHRY and CDR2 SYGVKD come from the germline V gene. V lost 5 bases to trimming and J lost 2 bases, with 13 bases between them. The CDR3 covers 14 residues. Here the CDR3 DNA reads TGTGCCATCAGTTCCGCCAGGGGGGCCTACGAGCAGTACTTC. Protein: CAISSARGAYEQYF.

The chain has TRBV7-9 and TRBJ1-4; D is possibly TRBD1 (6 bases). Trimming took off 7 bases at V and 5 bases at J, with 23 bases between the two ends. The CDR3 runs 17 residues. CDR1 SEHNR and CDR2 FQNEAQ come from the germline V gene (reference sequence). CDR3 loop: CASTYWGGAWGNEKLFF. DNA for the CDR3: TGTGCCAGCACCTACTGGGGGGGCGCGTGGGGAAATGAAAAACTGTTTTTT.

The genes are TRBV7-9 and TRBJ2-3; 12 positions agree with TRBD2. This CDR3 is built from 17 residues. The J segment lost 3 bases and the V segment lost 6 bases, leaving 10 bases of the junction unmatched. The germline V gene has CDR1 SEHNR and CDR2 FQNEAQ (reference sequence). This CDR3 reads CASRSPWGTSGTDTQYF. The CDR3 DNA is TGTGCCAGCAGAAGTCCTTGGGGGACTAGCGGGACAGATACGCAGTATTTT.

This clone has only one observation. This sequence joins TRBV11-2 and TRBJ1-5; D might be TRBD1 (5 bases). Trimming shortened V by 5 bases and J by 2 bases, and 16 bases separated the two germline ends. Germline CDR1 is SGHAT and CDR2 is FQNNGV. The CDR3 loop spans 16 amino acids. The DNA of the CDR3 is TGTGCCAGCAGCCTGGGACCGCGAAAGGGCAATCAGCCCCAGCATTTT. Amino acids: CASSLGPRKGNQPQHF.

The J gene is TRBJ2-7, the V gene TRBV2; no clear D gene. The germline V gene encodes CDR1 SNHLY and CDR2 FYNNEI. There are 14 residues in the CDR3. V was pared by 7 bases and J by 0 bases, with 13 bases between. The CDR3 DNA is TGTGCCAGCATCAAATTCGACGGCTCCTACGAGCAGTACTTC. As protein: CASIKFDGSYEQYF.

This sequence joins TRBV27 and TRBJ2-1, with 8 bases fitting TRBD1. Per the germline V gene, CDR1 is MNHEY and CDR2 is SMNVEV (reference sequence). J lost 2 bases, V lost 5 bases, and 5 bases had no gene match. The CDR3 consists of 15 residues. The DNA of the CDR3 is TGTGCCAGCAGTCATACAGGGGGTCCCTACAATGAGCAGTTCTTC. It yields the protein CASSHTGGPYNEQFF.

The V gene is TRBV21-1, the J gene TRBJ2-1; TRBD2 was called by the table and not checked on the DNA. TRBV21-1 is noted as a pseudogene. This CDR3 is built from 15 residues. The CDR3: CASRRESNSYNEQFF. DNA of the CDR3: TGTGCCAGCAGACGGGAGTCGAACTCCTACAATGAGCAGTTCTTC.

The chain links TRBV5-1 to TRBJ1-2; unclear D gene. V lost 0 bases and J lost 4, with 7 bases in between. Germline CDR1 reads SGHRS; CDR2 reads YFSETQ. This CDR3 has 13 amino acids. CDR3 DNA sequence: TGCGCCAGCAGCTTGGAGGGCCCCTATGGCTACACCTTC. Its translation: CASSLEGPYGYTF.

The rearrangement joins TRBV6-6 to TRBJ2-7; D tentatively fits TRBD1 or TRBD2 (7 bases each). Trimming stripped 4 bases from V and 4 bases from J, with 14 bases between. Germline lookup yields CDR1 MNHNY and CDR2 SVGAGI (reference sequence). The CDR3 covers 14 residues. Here the CDR3 reads CASSSTGEGYEQYF. In nucleotides, the CDR3 is TGTGCCAGCAGTTCAACAGGGGAGGGTTACGAGCAGTACTTC.

This clone is classed as medium-sized. J is TRBJ1-1 and V is TRBV29-1, with TRBD1 as a possible D gene (5 bases). V was pared by 4 bases and J by 6 bases, with 12 bases between. The germline V gene encodes CDR1 SQVTM and CDR2 ANQGSEA. The CDR3 loop spans 12 amino acids. CDR3 in amino acids: CSVVGHYPEAFF. The CDR3 coding sequence is TGCAGCGTTGTCGGACATTACCCTGAAGCTTTCTTT.

Concerning this clone itself: A far larger clone is one nucleotide away, so this likely arose from a read error. This sample includes further DNA sequences coding for the same CDR3. The rearrangement uses TRBV9 and TRBJ1-5; D unclear. Trimming pared 0 bases from V and 3 bases from J, leaving 7 bases between. The CDR3 is 14 amino acids. Germline values: CDR1 SGDLS, CDR2 YYNGEE. For the CDR3, the DNA is TGTGCCAGCAGCGTAGGCGGCCCCAATCAGCCCCAGCATTTT. Encoded protein: CASSVGGPNQPQHF.

The rearrangement joins TRBV27 to TRBJ2-2, with D unresolved. Germline lookup yields CDR1 MNHEY and CDR2 SMNVEV (reference sequence). The CDR3 extends over 14 amino acids. The V end was cut by 2 bases, the J end by 8 bases, with 12 bases between. Written as DNA, the CDR3 is TGTGCCAGCAGTTTAAGACTCCTTGCGGGGGAGCTGTTTTTT. It yields the protein CASSLRLLAGELFF.

This clone is judged medium-sized. The rearrangement joins TRBV6-5 to TRBJ2-2; no firm D call. Trimming cost V 2 bases and J 6 bases, with 10 bases left between them. This CDR3 has 14 amino acids. Germline V gene data show CDR1 as MNHEY and CDR2 as SVGAGI. CDR3 region: CASSYSSESGELFF. The CDR3 coding sequence is TGTGCCAGCAGTTACAGCTCCGAATCCGGGGAGCTGTTTTTT.

CDR3: CASSLRTGNTIYF. As DNA, the CDR3 is TGTGCCAGCAGCTTAAGAACTGGAAACACCATATATTTT. The J gene is TRBJ1-3, the V gene TRBV7-8; D gene unclear. CDR1 is SGHVS and CDR2 is FQNEAQ in the germline V gene. V shed 2 bases and J shed 2 bases, with 4 bases lying between them. The CDR3 totals 13 residues.

This sequence joins TRBV27 and TRBJ2-1, with D possibly called TRBD1 or TRBD2 (5 bases each). The CDR3 runs 14 residues. Trimming pared 0 bases from V and 8 bases from J, leaving 11 bases between. CDR1 and CDR2 (germline): MNHEY, SMNVEV (reference sequence). CDR3 amino acids: CASSLSWGIDEQFF. In nucleotides, the CDR3 is TGTGCCAGCAGTTTATCGTGGGGGATCGATGAGCAGTTCTTC.

The gene calls are TRBV7-6 and TRBJ2-4; 9 bases map to TRBD1. Germline values: CDR1 SGHVS, CDR2 FNYEAQ. The CDR3 runs 14 residues. J lost 10 bases, V lost 5 bases, and 9 bases had no gene match. The CDR3 loop is CASSPGTGSLIQYF. CDR3 nucleotide sequence: TGTGCCAGCAGCCCCGGGACAGGGAGCCTAATTCAGTACTTC.

The chain uses TRBV4-3 and TRBJ2-1; D gene uncertain. Germline CDR1 is LGHNA and CDR2 is YSLEER. Trimming cost V 1 base and J 10 bases, with 11 bases left between them. This CDR3 spans 13 amino acids. CDR3 amino acids: CASSQGLGSEQFF. In DNA, the CDR3 is TGCGCCAGCAGCCAAGGGTTGGGTAGCGAGCAGTTCTTC.

V gene TRBV27 combines with J gene TRBJ2-7, with TRBD2 matching over 12 bases. V shed 5 bases and J 11 bases; nucleotides not matched to a gene: 10. The CDR3 is made up of 14 amino acids. Germline CDR1 MNHEY, CDR2 SMNVEV (reference sequence). CDR3 nucleotides: TGTGCCAGCAGTACGACTAGCGGGAGAACGGAAGAGTACTTC. This codes for CASSTTSGRTEEYF.

The gene calls are TRBV5-6 and TRBJ2-5; tentative D call: TRBD2 (6 bases). The CDR3 runs 16 residues. V was trimmed by 0 bases and J by 4 bases, leaving 16 bases between them. The germline V gene encodes CDR1 SGHDT and CDR2 YYEEEE. CDR3 coding DNA: TGTGCCAGCAGCTTGGTGTGGGACTCGGGCGGAGAGACCCAGTACTTC. Translated: CASSLVWDSGGETQYF.

Judged by abundance, this clone is medium-sized (0.01 to 0.1%). V usage is TRBV7-9 and J usage is TRBJ1-1, with D possibly matching TRBD1 (5 bases). V was trimmed by 6 bases and J by 1 base, leaving 21 bases between them. In germline, CDR1 is SEHNR, CDR2 FQNEAQ (reference sequence). The CDR3 is 17 residues long. CDR3 amino acids: CASRDGPSGQRNTEAFF. For the CDR3, the DNA is TGTGCCAGCAGGGACGGTCCCTCAGGGCAAAGGAACACTGAAGCTTTCTTT. The complete variable domain, with remaining parts taken from reference TRBV7-9 and TRBJ1-1, reads DTGVSQNPRHKITKRGQNVTFRCDPISEHNRLYWYRQTLGQGPEFLTYFQNEAQLEKSRLLSDRFSAERPKGSFSTLEIQRTEQGDSAMYLCASRDGPSGQRNTEAFFGQGTRLTVV.

The chain links TRBV18 to TRBJ2-3; D not resolved. The CDR3 length is 14 residues. The V end lost 3 bases, the J end lost 2 bases, and 9 bases lay between the germline ends. CDR1 KGHSH and CDR2 LQKENI come from the germline V gene. CDR3 bases: TGTGCCAGCTCACCTGAAAGTACCACAGATACGCAGTATTTT. The encoded protein is CASSPESTTDTQYF.